This T cell receptor beta chain was identified during a study of T cell repertoires in cytomegalovirus infection (dated by TCRdb to about 2019). At the level of the whole study: Donor HLA type was relevant to the analysis, because carriage of CMV infection together with the matching HLA type was indicated by public TCR beta signatures. Broader findings and caveats from the paper: Cumulative frequency of public TCR beta family members discriminated carriers of CMV infection plus the relevant HLA type in this cohort and an independent 352-donor cohort. The ex vivo response was dominated by HLA-C-restricted CMV-specific TCR beta clonotypes, which also provided the single most frequent clonotype in two of eight donors.

Sequenced using an Illumina HiSeq 1500. The public reads were reanalyzed by TCRdb: fastp trimming at Q25, MiXCR alignment, in-frame beta chains only. CDR3 protein sequences are deduplicated, and each keeps its most common genes and DNA. In this sample the table shows approximately 70,000 distinct CDR3 sequences, over 3.5% of which occur a single time. 22% of the sample belongs to the ten largest clones. This clonotype showed up many times. There is no known antigen for this receptor. Base qualities are not provided; no much larger clone lies one nucleotide away. The receptor was isolated from a human donor in good health (CMV status not recorded). Some clones in this sample may be carry-over from other donors' samples. The sample comprised PBMCs.

The encoded CDR3 is CASSFDGMNTQYF. The nucleotides are TGCGCCAGCAGCTTCGACGGCATGAATACGCAGTATTTT. The rearrangement combines TRBV5-1 with TRBJ2-3; there is no confident call for the D gene. Trimming at the junction amounts to 2 bases on V and 7 bases on J, and the germline ends lie 11 bases apart. The CDR3 numbers 13 residues from cysteine through phenylalanine. Kept here is only the CDR3 DNA, which spans 39 bases and is read in frame from base 1. The germline V gene sets CDR1 to SGHRS and CDR2 to YFSETQ.